These 29 T cell receptor beta chains were sequenced from one sample in a study of cytomegalovirus exposure and HLA in healthy donors. Generated by immunoSEQ multiplex PCR, the TCRdb table keeps only in-frame clones and is missing some. Here the sample spans 200,000 or so clones, 84% being singletons. Sample: PBMCs. The receptor source for this set is a man younger than 30 in good health and CMV-seropositive.

The genes are TRBV19 and TRBJ2-3; 9 nucleotides match TRBD1. The CDR3 contains 16 residues. Germline CDR1 and CDR2: LNHDA and SQIVND (reference sequence). J lost 3 bases, V lost 6 bases, and 10 bases had no gene match. CDR3 nucleotides: TGTGCCAGTAGCAAGGGGGGAGGACAGGGGACAGATACGCAGTATTTT. Its translation: CASSKGGGQGTDTQYF. Full variable domain (rest looked up from reference TRBV19 and TRBJ2-3): DGGITQSPKYLFRKEGQNVTLSCEQNLNHDAMYWYRQDPGQGLRLIYYSQIVNDFQKGDIAEGYSVSREKKESFPLTVTSAQKNPTAFYLCASSKGGGQGTDTQYFGPGTRLTVL.

The V call is TRBV6-5, the J call TRBJ2-5, with 7 bases matching TRBD1. The end of the DNA is better explained by TRBJ2-7, so the J call may be wrong. Per germline, CDR1 MNHEY and CDR2 SVGAGI. The CDR3 is 14 amino acids. The CDR3 protein is CASSYSGQSYEQYF. In DNA form, the CDR3 reads TGTGCCAGCAGTTACTCGGGACAGTCCTACGAGCAGTACTTC.

V is TRBV6-5 and J is TRBJ2-1, with 14 bases matching TRBD2. CDR3 length equals 14 residues. V shed 6 bases and J 7 bases; nucleotides not matched to a gene: 2. Germline V gene data show CDR1 as MNHEY and CDR2 as SVGAGI. This CDR3 is CASRRTSGRNEQFF. The CDR3, as DNA: TGTGCCAGCAGGAGGACTAGCGGGAGGAATGAGCAGTTCTTC.

The chain recombines TRBV28 with TRBJ1-1; D perhaps matches TRBD1 (5 bases). The germline CDR1 and CDR2 sequences are MDHEN and SYDVKM. The CDR3 runs 13 residues. Trimming cost V 6 bases and J 1 base, with 9 bases left between them. CDR3 sequence reads: CASRDTGNTEAFF. The CDR3, as DNA: TGTGCCAGCAGGGACACAGGGAACACTGAAGCTTTCTTT.

The rearrangement links TRBV10-3 to TRBJ2-7, with TRBD2 matching over 11 bases. The CDR3 sequence is 15 residues long. Germline trimming cut 3 bases from V and 2 bases from J; bases unmatched to any gene: 3. Germline loops: CDR1 ENHRY, CDR2 SYGVKD. CDR3 sequence: CAISEGLAGTYEQYF. The CDR3 DNA is TGTGCCATCAGTGAAGGACTAGCGGGCACCTACGAGCAGTACTTC.

V usage is TRBV2 and J usage is TRBJ2-3; D may be TRBD2 (6 bases). Germline V lookup: CDR1 SNHLY, CDR2 FYNNEI. Trimming shortened V by 9 bases and J by 5 bases, and 12 bases separated the two germline ends. CDR3 length: 12 residues. The CDR3 protein is CARGSGEDTQYF. The CDR3, as DNA: TGTGCCAGGGGTTCGGGGGAAGATACGCAGTATTTT.

This chain uses TRBV19 with TRBJ2-1, with TRBD2 matching 12 bases. Losses at the gene ends were 8 bases for V and 5 bases for J; bases not matched to a gene: 10. There are 16 residues in the CDR3. Germline V gene sequence: CDR1 LNHDA, CDR2 SQIVND (reference sequence). The CDR3 sequence is CASALAGGSVNNEQFF. CDR3 DNA sequence: TGTGCCAGTGCTCTAGCGGGAGGGTCGGTGAACAATGAGCAGTTCTTC.

The chain has TRBV13 and TRBJ2-2, with D maybe TRBD2 (5 bases). The CDR3 spans 15 residues. Germline loops: CDR1 PRHDT, CDR2 FYEKMQ (reference sequence). V lost 4 bases and J 6 bases, leaving 15 bases between the germline ends. CDR3 in DNA: TGTGCCAGCAGCTCGCCCGGACTCTTTCCCGGGGAGCTGTTTTTT. Its translation is CASSSPGLFPGELFF.

This chain joins TRBV6-5 and TRBJ1-1; 11 bases match TRBD1. There are 14 residues in the CDR3. The V segment lost 6 bases and the J segment 4 bases; nucleotides outside the gene matches: 4. Germline V gene sequence: CDR1 MNHEY, CDR2 SVGAGI. The CDR3 region has the DNA TGTGCCAGCAGGGACAGGGGGCTTGGCACTGAAGCTTTCTTT. Protein sequence: CASRDRGLGTEAFF.

The chain has TRBV9 and TRBJ2-7; 9 nucleotides line up with TRBD1. The germline CDR1 and CDR2 sequences are SGDLS and YYNGEE. V lost 0 bases to trimming and J lost 7 bases; unmatched junction nucleotides: 8. CDR3 length: 15 amino acids. CDR3 region: CASSVASRDRDEQYF. CDR3 coding DNA: TGTGCCAGCAGCGTAGCTTCGCGGGACAGGGATGAGCAGTACTTC. Based on the CDR3 plus reference TRBV9 and TRBJ2-7, the full variable domain is DSGVTQTPKHLITATGQRVTLRCSPRSGDLSVYWYQQSLDQGLQFLIQYYNGEERAKGNILERFSAQQFPDLHSELNLSSLELGDSALYFCASSVASRDRDEQYFGPGTRLTVT.

This chain joins TRBV5-1 and TRBJ2-1, with 13 bases that match TRBD2. The trim removed 2 bases at V and 2 bases at J, leaving 7 bases unmatched. This CDR3 spans 18 amino acids. CDR1 SGHRS and CDR2 YFSETQ come from the germline V gene. The CDR3 DNA follows: TGCGCCAGCAGCTTAAACCCGGGACTAGCGGGACCCTACAATGAGCAGTTCTTC. It yields the protein CASSLNPGLAGPYNEQFF.

This clone occurred a few times. The chain couples TRBV4-3 to TRBJ2-1; tentatively, D is TRBD2 (6 bases). V shed 4 bases and J shed 10 bases, with 11 bases lying between them. The CDR3 sequence is 12 residues long. CDR1 is LGHNA and CDR2 is YSLEER in the germline V gene. In DNA, the CDR3 is TGCGCCAGCAGCCGAATAGCGGAGGAGCAGTTCTTC. Translated: CASSRIAEEQFF.

The CDR3 nucleotides are TGTGCCAGCAGTTTACAGTCGGGAGGTATCTACGAGCAGTACTTC. Translating it yields CASSLQSGGIYEQYF. The chain recombines TRBV28 with TRBJ2-7; 7 nucleotides match TRBD2. Losses at the gene ends were 2 bases for V and 3 bases for J; bases not matched to a gene: 7. In germline, CDR1 is MDHEN, CDR2 SYDVKM. The CDR3 consists of 15 residues.

V usage is TRBV6-5 and J usage is TRBJ2-3; weak D call: TRBD1 (6 bases). The length of the CDR3 is 13 residues. Between the trimmed V and J ends, which lost 6 bases and 4 bases, there was a span of 11 bases. Germline loops: CDR1 MNHEY, CDR2 SVGAGI. The chain's CDR3 is CASRSDSSDTQYF. The CDR3 coding sequence is TGTGCCAGCAGGTCGGACAGTTCAGATACGCAGTATTTT.

In its sample, this clone was seen once. The chain links TRBV27 to TRBJ2-1; 8 nucleotides agree with TRBD1. In germline, CDR1 is MNHEY, CDR2 SMNVEV (reference sequence). CDR3 length: 16 residues. Trimming cost V 5 bases and J 1 base; bases outside gene matches: 7. CDR3 protein: CASSRLRTGSYNEQFF. The CDR3 nucleotides are TGTGCCAGCAGTCGCCTAAGGACAGGGTCCTACAATGAGCAGTTCTTC.

This chain uses TRBV6-6 with TRBJ1-5; a possible D gene is TRBD1 (5 bases). The germline CDR1 and CDR2 sequences are MNHNY and SVGAGI (reference sequence). The CDR3 is 13 residues long. The V end lost 4 bases, the J end lost 7 bases, and 11 bases lay between the germline ends. The CDR3 protein is CASSSGGRQPQHF. The CDR3 nucleotides are TGTGCCAGCAGTTCGGGGGGACGACAGCCCCAGCATTTT.

Concerning this clone itself: The same CDR3 arises from other DNA sequences in this sample as well. V is TRBV5-1 and J is TRBJ2-7, with D perhaps TRBD1 (6 bases). V lost 1 base and J lost 2, with 7 bases in between. This CDR3 comprises 13 residues. Germline CDR1 reads SGHRS; CDR2 reads YFSETQ. This chain's CDR3 is CASSLQGTYEQYF. The CDR3 DNA sequence: TGCGCCAGCAGCTTGCAGGGGACCTACGAGCAGTACTTC.

This clone was counted once. This chain connects TRBV11-3 to TRBJ2-5, with a tentative D call TRBD1 (6 bases). The CDR3 is 13 amino acids. V was pared by 1 base and J by 4 bases, with 7 bases between. Germline CDR1 is SGHNT and CDR2 is YENEEA. CDR3 coding DNA: TGTGCCAGCAGCTTAGTCAGGGGAGAGACCCAGTACTTC. It encodes CASSLVRGETQYF.

The genes are TRBV30 and TRBJ1-2; a weak D match, TRBD1 (6 bases). The CDR3 has 13 amino acids. Germline-derived CDR1 and CDR2 are GTSNPN and SVGIG (reference sequence). Trimming removed 2 bases at V and 8 bases at J, with 15 bases between. The CDR3 loop is CAWSWGRQVGYTF. DNA for the CDR3: TGTGCCTGGAGTTGGGGGCGCCAAGTAGGCTACACCTTC.

The rearrangement links TRBV5-1 to TRBJ2-7; unclear D gene. Germline values: CDR1 SGHRS, CDR2 YFSETQ. V lost 0 bases, J lost 0 bases, and 7 bases lay in between. The length of the CDR3 is 14 residues. The CDR3 DNA is TGCGCCAGCAGCTTGGGCACTAACTCCTACGAGCAGTACTTC. This gives the protein CASSLGTNSYEQYF. The variable domain in full, with the rest retrieved from reference TRBV5-1 and TRBJ2-7, is KAGVTQTPRYLIKTRGQQVTLSCSPISGHRSVSWYQQTPGQGLQFLFEYFSETQRNKGNFPGRFSGRQFSNSRSEMNVSTLELGDSALYLCASSLGTNSYEQYFGPGTRLTVT.

In nucleotides, the CDR3 is TGTGCCAGCTCACCACCGGTGGGAGCGGCACTTGCTGGGATAGAGACCCAGTACTTC. It codes for CASSPPVGAALAGIETQYF. The rearrangement joins TRBV18 to TRBJ2-5, with D maybe TRBD2 (5 bases). The CDR3 is 19 residues long. Germline V gene lookup returns CDR1 KGHSH and CDR2 LQKENI. Trimming shortened V by 0 bases and J by 4 bases, and 24 bases separated the two germline ends.

Written as DNA, the CDR3 is TGTGCAAGCGGGGGGCGCGATCAGCCCCAGCATTTT. Its translation: CASGGRDQPQHF. The V gene is TRBV30, the J gene TRBJ1-5, with D perhaps matching TRBD1 (6 bases). This CDR3 contains 12 residues. The germline gives CDR1 GTSNPN, CDR2 SVGIG (reference sequence).

V gene TRBV10-3 combines with J gene TRBJ2-2, with D hard to call. Germline V gives CDR1 ENHRY, CDR2 SYGVKD. This CDR3 spans 11 amino acids. V was clipped by 5 bases and J by 6 bases, with 4 bases between them. CDR3 nucleotides: TGTGCCATCAGTACAGCCGGGGAGCTGTTTTTT. Protein: CAISTAGELFF.

This chain uses TRBV25-1 with TRBJ2-1; TRBD2 is a possible D gene (5 bases). The CDR3 covers 14 residues. Germline lookup yields CDR1 MGHDK and CDR2 SYGVNS. V lost 8 bases, J lost 9 bases, and 20 bases lay in between. Here the CDR3 DNA reads TGTGCCAGCCGGAAGGGTTCCCCTGGAGGTGAGCAGTTCTTC. Its protein product is CASRKGSPGGEQFF.

V and J are TRBV7-9 and TRBJ2-7; 9 positions agree with TRBD2. Unmatched junction bases numbered 9, after V lost 6 bases and J lost 3 bases. Germline-derived CDR1 and CDR2 are SEHNR and FQNEAQ (reference sequence). This CDR3 is 15 amino acids long. CDR3: CASSPRAGGDYEQYF. Here the CDR3 DNA reads TGTGCCAGCAGTCCCCGCGCGGGAGGGGACTACGAGCAGTACTTC.

V is TRBV30 and J is TRBJ2-1; the match to TRBD2 covers 8 bases. The junction had 6 bases not matched to a gene; V was cut back by 5 bases and J by 0 bases. The CDR3 totals 15 residues. The V gene's germline CDR1 is GTSNPN and CDR2 SVGIG (reference sequence). In DNA form, the CDR3 reads TGTGCCTGGCGGGAGGGGGGTTCCTCCTACAATGAGCAGTTCTTC. It translates to CAWREGGSSYNEQFF.

The rearrangement links TRBV5-4 to TRBJ2-2; weak D call: TRBD2 (6 bases). The V and J ends lost 6 bases and 7 bases respectively, with 16 bases between them. CDR1 is SGHNT, CDR2 YYREEE, per germline (reference sequence). CDR3 length: 14 residues. CDR3: CASTPGDSGGELFF. DNA of the CDR3: TGTGCCAGCACCCCGGGGGATAGCGGCGGGGAGCTGTTTTTT.

J is TRBJ2-7 and V is TRBV28; a possible D gene is TRBD2 (7 bases). The V and J ends lost 7 bases and 3 bases respectively, with 16 bases between them. CDR1 MDHEN and CDR2 SYDVKM come from the germline V gene. The CDR3 sequence is 14 residues long. CDR3 protein: CASTIGGALYEQYF. The DNA of the CDR3 is TGTGCCAGCACCATAGGGGGGGCTCTCTACGAGCAGTACTTC.

J is TRBJ2-5 and V is TRBV2; 11 nucleotides align to TRBD2. The germline V gene encodes CDR1 SNHLY and CDR2 FYNNEI. The CDR3 covers 14 residues. J gave up 4 bases and V 4 bases, and 2 bases lay outside the gene matches. The CDR3 region has the DNA TGTGCCAGCAGTGCTACTAGCGGGAGAGAGACCCAGTACTTC. This gives the protein CASSATSGRETQYF.